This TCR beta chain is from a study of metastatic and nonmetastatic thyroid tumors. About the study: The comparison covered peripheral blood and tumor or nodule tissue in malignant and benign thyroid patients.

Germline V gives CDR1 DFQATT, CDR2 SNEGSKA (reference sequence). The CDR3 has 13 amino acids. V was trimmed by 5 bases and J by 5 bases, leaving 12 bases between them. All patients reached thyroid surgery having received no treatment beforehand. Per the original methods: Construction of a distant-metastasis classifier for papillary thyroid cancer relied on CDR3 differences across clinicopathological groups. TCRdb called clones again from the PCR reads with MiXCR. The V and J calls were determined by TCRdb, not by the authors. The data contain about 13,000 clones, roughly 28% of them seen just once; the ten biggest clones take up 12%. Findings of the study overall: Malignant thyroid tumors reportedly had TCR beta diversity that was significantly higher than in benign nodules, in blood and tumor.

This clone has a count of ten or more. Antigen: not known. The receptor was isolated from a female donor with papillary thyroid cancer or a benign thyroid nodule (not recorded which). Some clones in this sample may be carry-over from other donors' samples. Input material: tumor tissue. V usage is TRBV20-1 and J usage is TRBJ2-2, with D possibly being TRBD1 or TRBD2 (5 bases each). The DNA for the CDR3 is TGCAGTGCTCCCGGGACCGAGACCGGGGAGCTGTTTTTT. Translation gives CSAPGTETGELFF.